This is a list of T cell receptor beta chains from one sample in a study of T cell responses to AZD1222 COVID-19 vaccine. Measured with immunoSEQ multiplex PCR; TCRdb has only the in-frame clones, and not every one. The table lists roughly 140,000 clones, roughly 92% of them singletons. This specimen consisted of peripheral blood, obtained on day 0 of AZD1222 vaccination. The receptors derive from an adult in good health. CDR3s include the opening cysteine and the closing phenylalanine or tryptophan. The D gene is left open where the match is weak. Not every row has a clone size; where given, it reads once, few, many or a size class.

d_call j_call v_call clone_size cdr3_aa cdr3_nt
. TRBJ1-1 TRBV18 few CASSPRDADTEAFF TGTGCCAGCTCCCCACGGGACGCTGACACTGAAGCTTTCTTT
TRBD1 TRBJ1-2 TRBV7-8 few CASSLEGAGGDGYTF TGTGCCAGCAGCTTAGAAGGGGCAGGGGGAGATGGCTACACCTTC
TRBD1 TRBJ1-5 TRBV5-1 . CASSPTGTGENQPQHF TGCGCCAGCAGCCCCACCGGGACAGGGGAAAATCAGCCCCAGCATTTT
TRBD2 TRBJ2-2 TRBV27 . CASSLLAGGRGGELFF TGTGCCAGCAGTTTACTAGCGGGAGGCCGTGGCGGGGAGCTGTTTTTT
. TRBJ2-5 TRBV6-6 . CASSSVGETQYF TGTGCCAGCAGTTCGGTGGGGGAGACCCAGTACTTC
. TRBJ1-1 TRBV28 . CASMVVMNTEAFF TGTGCCAGCATGGTGGTAATGAACACTGAAGCTTTCTTT
. TRBJ1-2 TRBV27 few CASSLLGDNYGYTF TGTGCCAGCAGTCTCCTCGGTGATAACTATGGCTACACCTTC
TRBD1 TRBJ1-2 TRBV29-1 few CSVTRQGGGYGYTF TGCAGCGTTACTCGACAGGGTGGGGGATATGGCTACACCTTC
. TRBJ2-3 TRBV2 . CASGGGDTQYF TGTGCCAGCGGAGGGGGTGATACGCAGTATTTT
TRBD1 TRBJ1-2 TRBV27 . CASSLRGQGYMDYGYTF TGTGCCAGCAGTTTACGAGGACAGGGGTACATGGACTATGGCTACACCTTC
. TRBJ2-3 TRBV5-6 . CASSLSIGGSADTQYF TGTGCCAGCAGCCTGTCGATTGGGGGTAGCGCAGATACGCAGTATTTT
. TRBJ2-2 TRBV18 few CASSLTRGTSYAGELFF TGTGCCAGCTCACTAACCCGGGGGACAAGTTATGCCGGGGAGCTGTTTTTT
. TRBJ2-3 TRBV5-1 . CASSSTRRGSSGPDTQYF TGCGCCAGCAGCAGTACCCGACGAGGGTCGTCGGGGCCAGATACGCAGTATTTT
. TRBJ1-6 TRBV27 . CASRLPGTGNNSPLHF TGTGCCAGCAGACTCCCCGGGACGGGGAATAATTCACCCCTCCACTTT
TRBD2 TRBJ2-1 TRBV30 . CAWTPGGNEQFF TGTGCCTGGACCCCGGGGGGCAATGAGCAGTTCTTC
TRBD1 TRBJ2-7 TRBV28 once CASSSNRGMSYEQYF TGTGCCAGCAGTTCAAACAGGGGTATGTCCTACGAGCAGTACTTC
. TRBJ1-5 TRBV28 . CASSTNQPQHF TGTGCCAGCAGCACCAATCAGCCCCAGCATTTT
. TRBJ2-6 TRBV6-5 . CASSSPWEKGANVLTF TGTGCCAGCAGTTCACCCTGGGAAAAAGGGGCCAACGTCCTGACTTTC
. TRBJ2-7 TRBV5-1 . CASSPAGPYEQYF TGCGCCAGCAGCCCCGCGGGTCCCTACGAGCAGTACTTC
TRBD2 TRBJ2-5 TRBV5-1 . CASSSGRAWETQYF TGCGCCAGCAGCTCCGGGAGGGCATGGGAGACCCAGTACTTC
. TRBJ1-1 TRBV7-6 . CASSLVPENTEAFF TGTGCCAGCAGCTTGGTACCAGAGAACACTGAAGCTTTCTTT
TRBD1 TRBJ1-2 TRBV2 . CASSESTGSGYTF TGTGCCAGCAGTGAATCGACAGGGAGCGGCTACACCTTC
. TRBJ2-7 TRBV6-5 . CASTPDGGGRLEQYF TGTGCCAGCACTCCTGACGGGGGCGGGAGACTGGAGCAGTACTTC
. TRBJ2-2 TRBV7-2 . CASSLGGSNTGELFF TGTGCCAGCAGCTTGGGGGGATCGAACACCGGGGAGCTGTTTTTT
. TRBJ1-3 TRBV19 . CASPVGGVAGNTIYF TGTGCCTCCCCCGTGGGGGGGGTCGCTGGAAACACCATATATTTT
TRBD2 TRBJ2-1 TRBV5-4 . CASSDSRGEPNEQFF TGTGCCAGCAGCGATAGCCGGGGGGAACCCAATGAGCAGTTCTTC
. TRBJ2-7 TRBV20-1 . CSAGEPRQQYF TGCAGTGCAGGTGAACCACGACAGCAGTACTTC
. TRBJ1-5 TRBV6-4 . CASSDSASNQPQHF TGTGCCAGCAGTGACTCGGCCAGCAATCAGCCCCAGCATTTT
TRBD1 TRBJ1-2 TRBV6-2/TRBV6-3 . CASSADDRANGYTF TGTGCCAGCAGTGCCGACGACAGGGCGAATGGCTACACCTTC
. TRBJ1-2 TRBV28 . CASSLQGNYGYTF TGTGCCAGCAGTTTACAGGGAAACTATGGCTACACCTTC
. TRBJ2-1 TRBV4-1 many CASSQSLADSYNEQFF TGCGCCAGCAGCCAGAGCTTAGCGGATTCCTACAATGAGCAGTTCTTC
. TRBJ2-3 TRBV10-3 . CAISEGQPSTDTQYF TGTGCCATCAGTGAAGGTCAGCCCAGCACAGATACGCAGTATTTT
. TRBJ2-2 TRBV19 . CASSGGWETGELFF TGTGCCAGTAGCGGAGGCTGGGAGACCGGGGAGCTGTTTTTT
TRBD1 TRBJ2-3 TRBV24-1 . CATSDFGQGIIDTQYF TGTGCCACCAGTGATTTTGGACAGGGGATTATAGATACGCAGTATTTT
TRBD1 TRBJ1-4 TRBV2 . CASSRDRVEKLFF TGTGCCAGCAGCCGGGACAGGGTTGAAAAACTGTTTTTT
. TRBJ2-2 TRBV15 once CATSRDQAGQWVTGELFF TGTGCCACCAGCAGAGATCAGGCGGGACAGTGGGTAACCGGGGAGCTGTTTTTT
. TRBJ1-5 TRBV28 . CASKSLRGYSNQPQHF TGTGCCAGCAAGTCTCTAAGGGGGTATAGCAATCAGCCCCAGCATTTT
TRBD1 TRBJ2-7 TRBV6-5 . CASSPGTVLYEQYF TGTGCCAGCAGCCCCGGGACAGTTCTCTACGAGCAGTACTTC
. TRBJ1-1 TRBV29-1 few CSVEGGNTEAFF TGCAGCGTTGAAGGGGGGAACACTGAAGCTTTCTTT
TRBD1 TRBJ1-2 TRBV5-1 . CASSFYTGANYGYTF TGCGCCAGCAGCTTTTACACAGGGGCTAACTATGGCTACACCTTC
. TRBJ1-6 TRBV6-6 . CASSRQRSSYNSPLHF TGTGCCAGCAGTCGACAACGGAGCTCCTATAATTCACCCCTCCACTTT
. TRBJ2-3 TRBV5-1 . CASSPGGTDTQYF TGCGCCAGCAGCCCAGGGGGCACAGATACGCAGTATTTT
. TRBJ1-6 TRBV7-3 . CASSLTGPSSYNSPLHF TGTGCCAGCAGCTTAACAGGTCCAAGCTCCTATAATTCACCCCTCCACTTT
. TRBJ1-2 TRBV28 . CASSSGTDGYTF TGTGCCAGCAGTTCCGGGACTGATGGCTACACCTTC
. TRBJ1-1 TRBV19 . CASSRRQRRGTEAFF TGTGCCAGTAGCCGACGACAGCGAAGGGGCACTGAAGCTTTCTTT
. TRBJ2-7 TRBV5-1 . CASSLDISDEQYF TGCGCCAGCAGCTTGGACATATCGGACGAGCAGTACTTC
TRBD2 TRBJ2-5 TRBV4-1 . CASSQGPPTSGLQETQYF TGCGCCAGCAGCCAAGGTCCGCCGACTAGCGGACTACAAGAGACCCAGTACTTC
TRBD1 TRBJ2-7 TRBV28 . CASRSGTGPPYEQYF TGTGCCAGCAGATCCGGGACAGGGCCTCCCTACGAGCAGTACTTC
TRBD1 TRBJ1-2 TRBV28 . CASSLPDRGPPYGYTF TGTGCCAGCAGTTTACCGGACAGGGGCCCCCCGTATGGCTACACCTTC
. TRBJ1-5 TRBV27 . CASSTHRDGGYSNQPQHF TGTGCCAGCAGTACCCACAGGGATGGGGGCTATAGCAATCAGCCCCAGCATTTT
TRBD1 TRBJ2-3 TRBV28 . CASSFSISSRDRGTDTQYF TGTGCCAGCAGTTTCTCCATATCCTCCCGGGACAGGGGCACAGATACGCAGTATTTT
TRBD2 TRBJ2-2 TRBV27 . CASMLLAGYTGELFF TGTGCCAGCATGCTACTAGCGGGATACACCGGGGAGCTGTTTTTT
. TRBJ2-2 TRBV5-1 . CASSQGFTNTGELFF TGCGCCAGCAGTCAGGGGTTTACGAACACCGGGGAGCTGTTTTTT
TRBD2 TRBJ2-1 TRBV19 . CASSIAALAGGPNEQFF TGTGCCAGTAGTATAGCGGCTCTAGCGGGAGGGCCTAATGAGCAGTTCTTC
TRBD2 TRBJ2-7 TRBV5-1 . CASSLVAGGTYEQYF TGCGCCAGCAGCTTGGTCGCGGGAGGGACCTACGAGCAGTACTTC
TRBD1 TRBJ2-7 TRBV5-1 once CASSLAGTGGVSQYF TGCGCCAGCAGCTTGGCCGGGACAGGGGGCGTTAGCCAGTACTTC
. TRBJ2-5 TRBV6-1 . CASTAPGRETQYF TGTGCCAGCACCGCACCGGGGCGCGAGACCCAGTACTTC
TRBD1 TRBJ2-7 TRBV19 . CASSRAGQASGYEQYF TGTGCCAGTAGTAGGGCCGGACAGGCCTCTGGGTACGAGCAGTACTTC
. TRBJ1-4 TRBV3-1/TRBV3-2 . CASSLQPGTNEKLFF TGTGCCAGCAGCCTCCAGCCAGGAACTAATGAAAAACTGTTTTTT